These 18 T cell receptor beta chains were all obtained from the same sample, sequenced in a study of early stage breast cancer tumors. This table comes from immunoSEQ multiplex PCR, and its TCRdb copy is limited to in-frame clones, with some not included. The data show 25,000 to 35,000 clones, roughly 80% seen once. The material sequenced was blood. The receptors stem from a person aged 55 to 75 with breast cancer.

This chain connects TRBV14 to TRBJ2-7; D is possibly TRBD1 (6 bases). The CDR3 contains 16 residues. The V gene lost 6 bases and the J gene lost 0 bases, with 18 bases spanning the gap. Germline assignment: CDR1 SGHDN and CDR2 FVKESK. This CDR3 is CASSETGPGGSYEQYF. CDR3 in DNA: TGTGCCAGCAGTGAGACAGGCCCTGGGGGCTCCTACGAGCAGTACTTC.

The chain uses TRBV28 and TRBJ2-7, with 12 bases that match TRBD2. Trimming removed 2 bases from V and 6 bases from J; junction bases left unmatched: 5. Germline lookup yields CDR1 MDHEN and CDR2 SYDVKM. This CDR3 region has 15 residues. As DNA, the CDR3 is TGTGCCAGCAGTTTAGCGACTAGCGGGAGTTCCGAGCAGTACTTC. This translates into CASSLATSGSSEQYF.

The J gene is TRBJ1-2, the V gene TRBV28, with 10 bases fitting TRBD1. V shed 6 bases and J 8 bases; nucleotides not matched to a gene: 9. Germline-derived CDR1 and CDR2 are MDHEN and SYDVKM. This CDR3 is built from 14 residues. The DNA for the CDR3 is TGTGCCAGCAGACCGCCGGGACAGGGGCACGGCTACACCTTC. It encodes CASRPPGQGHGYTF.

The sample holds one count of this clone. In the same sample, other DNA sequences code for this CDR3. The J gene is TRBJ2-5, the V gene TRBV20-1; unclear D gene. V lost 6 bases, J lost 2 bases, and 4 bases lay in between. This CDR3 has 10 amino acids. Looked up from germline, CDR1 is DFQATT and CDR2 is SNEGSKA (reference sequence). The CDR3 DNA is TGCAGTGCCCGGCAAGAGACCCAGTACTTC. Translation gives CSARQETQYF.

This chain connects TRBV25-1 to TRBJ1-2; TRBD1 might be the D (5 bases). V was shortened by 5 bases and J by 8 bases, with 27 bases between the two germline ends. The CDR3 has 17 amino acids. The germline V gene encodes CDR1 MGHDK and CDR2 SYGVNS. CDR3 in amino acids: CASSKAGTESLVWGYTF. DNA of the CDR3: TGTGCCAGCAGTAAGGCCGGGACTGAAAGCCTGGTATGGGGCTACACCTTC.

The genes are TRBV2 and TRBJ1-2, with D unclear. Germline V gene lookup returns CDR1 SNHLY and CDR2 FYNNEI. This CDR3 has 15 amino acids. Between the trimmed V and J ends, which lost 2 bases and 7 bases, there was a span of 17 bases. The CDR3 coding sequence is TGTGCCAGCAGTGAATTCGGGGAAGCGGTGTCTGGCTACACCTTC. As protein: CASSEFGEAVSGYTF.

V gene TRBV2 combines with J gene TRBJ2-4, with D unresolved. This CDR3 has 14 residues. Germline assignment: CDR1 SNHLY and CDR2 FYNNEI. With 6 bases removed from V and 0 bases from J, the gap between germline ends came to 9 bases. The CDR3 DNA sequence: TGTGCCAGCAGCTCCAGATTAGCCAAAAACATTCAGTACTTC. Its protein is CASSSRLAKNIQYF.

This clone was seen a few times. The chain joins TRBV6-1 to TRBJ1-5; D is uncertain. CDR1 MNHNS and CDR2 SASEGT come from the germline V gene. V was pared by 1 base and J by 5 bases, with 6 bases between. The CDR3 covers 13 residues. The CDR3 is CASSEVFDQPQHF. CDR3 nucleotide sequence: TGTGCCAGCAGTGAAGTCTTTGATCAGCCCCAGCATTTT.

The rearrangement links TRBV5-1 to TRBJ2-4, with TRBD1 identical over 8 bases. The junction had 7 bases not matched to a gene; V was cut back by 0 bases and J by 8 bases. Germline V gene data show CDR1 as SGHRS and CDR2 as YFSETQ. CDR3 size: 15 residues. This CDR3 is CASSLGGRGQDIQYF. The CDR3 DNA sequence: TGCGCCAGCAGCTTGGGGGGCAGGGGGCAGGACATTCAGTACTTC.

The chain links TRBV6-5 to TRBJ1-3; no reliable D call. V lost 4 bases, J lost 0 bases, and 7 bases lay in between. From germline, CDR1 is MNHEY and CDR2 SVGAGI. The CDR3 contains 14 residues. Here the CDR3 reads CASSFRSSGNTIYF. The CDR3 region has the DNA TGTGCCAGCAGTTTCAGAAGCTCTGGAAACACCATATATTTT.

The rearrangement joins TRBV10-1 to TRBJ2-1; D may be TRBD1 (5 bases). The CDR3 runs to 15 residues. The germline CDR1 and CDR2 sequences are WNHNN and SYGVQD (reference sequence). The germline V and J ends were trimmed by 3 bases and 8 bases, with 17 bases remaining between them. The CDR3 loop is CASSDWPGPVDEQFF. DNA for the CDR3: TGCGCCAGCAGTGATTGGCCAGGGCCGGTGGATGAGCAGTTCTTC.

V gene TRBV4-3 combines with J gene TRBJ2-1, with 8 bases fitting TRBD2. In germline, CDR1 is LGHNA, CDR2 YSLEER. This CDR3 has 16 amino acids. The V and J ends lost 2 bases and 4 bases, in that order; junction bases with no gene match: 7. Here the CDR3 reads CASSQYSGIGYNEQFF. The CDR3 DNA reads TGCGCCAGCAGCCAATATAGCGGGATCGGGTACAATGAGCAGTTCTTC.

The chain has TRBV29-1 and TRBJ2-1; tentative D call: TRBD1 (5 bases). V was clipped by 6 bases and J by 3 bases, with 9 bases between them. Germline V CDR1 and CDR2: SQVTM, ANQGSEA. This CDR3 is built from 12 residues. The CDR3 sequence is CSVLRDYNEQFF. The CDR3 nucleotides read TGCAGCGTCCTCAGGGACTACAATGAGCAGTTCTTC.

The chain recombines TRBV7-9 with TRBJ2-7; tentatively, D is TRBD2 (5 bases). Per the germline V gene, CDR1 is SEHNR and CDR2 is FQNEAQ (reference sequence). Trimming shortened V by 1 base and J by 6 bases, and 13 bases separated the two germline ends. The CDR3 sequence is 14 residues long. CDR3 sequence: CASSLVPPRGEQYF. CDR3 DNA sequence: TGTGCCAGCAGCTTAGTGCCTCCCCGGGGCGAGCAGTACTTC.

The chain joins TRBV11-3 to TRBJ2-1; the match to TRBD2 covers 8 bases. Germline V lookup: CDR1 SGHNT, CDR2 YENEEA. The CDR3 loop spans 15 amino acids. V lost 0 bases to trimming and J lost 8 bases; unmatched junction nucleotides: 6. CDR3 protein: CASSLDGRARDEQFF. The CDR3 nucleotides are TGTGCCAGCAGCTTAGACGGGAGGGCCAGGGATGAGCAGTTCTTC.

This clone is termed medium-sized. This chain joins TRBV28 and TRBJ2-7; weak D call: TRBD1 (7 bases). The CDR3 runs 14 residues. The V and J ends lost 1 base and 3 bases respectively, with 10 bases between them. Germline CDR1 MDHEN, CDR2 SYDVKM. This CDR3 is CASSLSQGGYEQYF. As DNA, the CDR3 is TGTGCCAGCAGTTTATCGCAGGGGGGCTACGAGCAGTACTTC.

The count of this clone is one. The chain is built from TRBV19 and TRBJ2-5; 9 nucleotides line up with TRBD2. The germline CDR1 and CDR2 sequences are LNHDA and SQIVND (reference sequence). V gave up 7 bases and J gave up 5 bases; unmatched junction bases: 2. This CDR3 contains 12 residues. The CDR3 DNA follows: TGTGCCAGTAAAACTAGCGGGGAGACCCAGTACTTC. Its translation is CASKTSGETQYF.

V usage is TRBV18 and J usage is TRBJ2-3, with TRBD2 matching 8 bases. V was pared by 4 bases and J by 0 bases, with 6 bases of the junction left unmatched. The CDR3 runs to 16 residues. Per the germline V gene, CDR1 is KGHSH and CDR2 is LQKENI. CDR3 region: CASSRAGARSTDTQYF. CDR3 bases: TGTGCCAGCTCACGAGCGGGGGCGCGAAGCACAGATACGCAGTATTTT.